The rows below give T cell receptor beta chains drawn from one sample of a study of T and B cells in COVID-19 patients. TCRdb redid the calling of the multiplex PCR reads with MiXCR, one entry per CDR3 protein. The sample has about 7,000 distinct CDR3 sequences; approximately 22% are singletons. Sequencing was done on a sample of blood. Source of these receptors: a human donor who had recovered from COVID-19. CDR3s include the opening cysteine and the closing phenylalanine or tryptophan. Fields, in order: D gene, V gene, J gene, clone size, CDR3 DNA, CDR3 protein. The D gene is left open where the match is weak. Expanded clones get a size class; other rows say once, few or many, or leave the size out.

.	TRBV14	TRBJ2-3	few	TGTGCCAGCAGTCTCTATCAGTCCGACACAGATACGCAGTATTTT	CASSLYQSDTDTQYF
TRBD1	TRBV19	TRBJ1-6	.	TGTGCCAGTAGTATCGACAGGGGTAATTCACCCCTCCACTTT	CASSIDRGNSPLHF
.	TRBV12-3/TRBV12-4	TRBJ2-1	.	TGTGCCAGCAGTGTGGTACGGGATGAGCAGTTCTTC	CASSVVRDEQFF
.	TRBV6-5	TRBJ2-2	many	TGTGCCAGCAGTCCCGCCCTGTTACTACCCGGGGAGCTGTTTTTT	CASSPALLLPGELFF
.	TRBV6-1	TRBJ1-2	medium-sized	TGTGCCAGCAGTGGGCAGGGAGTCTATGGCTACACCTTC	CASSGQGVYGYTF
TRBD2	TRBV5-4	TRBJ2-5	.	TGTGCCAGCAGCAAAGGGACTAGCGGGGGGCCCATTCAAGAGACCCAGTACTTC	CASSKGTSGGPIQETQYF
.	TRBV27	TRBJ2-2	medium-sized	TGTGCCAGCAGTTTGACAGTAACCGGGAACACCGGGGAGCTGTTTTTT	CASSLTVTGNTGELFF
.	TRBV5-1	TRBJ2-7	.	TGCGCCAGCAGCTTGGACTACGAGCAGTACTTC	CASSLDYEQYF
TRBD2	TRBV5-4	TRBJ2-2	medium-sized	TGTGCCAGCAGCTTGCCTCGGGGCGGCGGGGGGCCAGGCACCGGGGAGCTGTTTTTT	CASSLPRGGGGPGTGELFF
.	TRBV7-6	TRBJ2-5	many	TGTGCCAGCAGCTCCTCGGAGGGGGGAGGTGAGACCCAGTACTTC	CASSSSEGGGETQYF
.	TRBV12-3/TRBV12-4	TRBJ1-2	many	TGTGCCAGCAGTTTATCGGTTGACCCCACCTTC	CASSLSVDPTF
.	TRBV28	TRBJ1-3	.	TGTGCCAGCAGTTTCGGGGTCCATGGAAACACCATATATTTT	CASSFGVHGNTIYF
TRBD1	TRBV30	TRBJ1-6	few	TGTGCCTGGAGTGTAGGTTATGGCGGACAGGGGAATTCACCCCTCCACTTT	CAWSVGYGGQGNSPLHF
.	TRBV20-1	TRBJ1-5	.	TGCAGTGCCTTCGACAGATATAGCAATCAGCCCCAGCATTTT	CSAFDRYSNQPQHF
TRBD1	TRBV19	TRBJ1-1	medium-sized	TGTGCCAGGACCAAACAGGGGCACGAGAACACTGAAGCTTTCTTT	CARTKQGHENTEAFF
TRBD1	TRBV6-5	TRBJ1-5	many	TGTGCCAGCAGACGGACAGGGGCAAATAGCAATCAGCCCCAGCATTTT	CASRRTGANSNQPQHF
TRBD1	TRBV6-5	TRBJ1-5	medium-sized	TGTGCCAGCAGTCAAGGACAGGGAGGTCAGCCCCAGCATTTT	CASSQGQGGQPQHF
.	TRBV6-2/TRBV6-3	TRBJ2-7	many	TGTGCCAGCAGCGATGGAGGGGGCCCGGGTTACGAGCAGTACTTC	CASSDGGGPGYEQYF
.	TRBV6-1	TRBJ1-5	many	TGTGCCAGCAGTGAAGCGGGGGGGGCGAATCAGCCCCAGCATTTT	CASSEAGGANQPQHF
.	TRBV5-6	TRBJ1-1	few	TGTGCCACATCACGGTCTGGCACTGAAGCTTTCTTT	CATSRSGTEAFF
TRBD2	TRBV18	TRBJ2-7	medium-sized	TGTGCCAGCTCAGAACCGGGACTAGCGGAAACCTACGAGCAGTACTTC	CASSEPGLAETYEQYF
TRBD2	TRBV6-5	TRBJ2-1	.	TGTGCCAGCAGCCCCGGGACTAGCGGGGGGATGTCCAATGAGCAGTTCTTC	CASSPGTSGGMSNEQFF
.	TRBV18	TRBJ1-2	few	TGTGCCAGCTCACCTGAAGGGACCGGCTATGGCTACACCTTC	CASSPEGTGYGYTF
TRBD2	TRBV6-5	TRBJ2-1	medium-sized	TGTGCCAGCAGACGCGGGAGCTCCTACAATGAGCAGTTCTTC	CASRRGSSYNEQFF
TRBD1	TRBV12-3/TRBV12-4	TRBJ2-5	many	TGTGCCAGCAGTTTAGACGTACAGGGGATTCAAGAGACCCAGTACTTC	CASSLDVQGIQETQYF
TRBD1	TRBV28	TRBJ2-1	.	TGTGCCAGCAAACCCGCCGGGACAGGGGCCATTGGGGGGCAGTTCTTC	CASKPAGTGAIGGQFF
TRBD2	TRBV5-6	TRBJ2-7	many	TGTGCCAGCAGGGGGGGGTACTCCTACGAGCAGTACTTC	CASRGGYSYEQYF
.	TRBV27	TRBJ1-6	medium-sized	TGTGCCAGCAGCCTGGGACTGGGGAATTCACCCCTCCACTTT	CASSLGLGNSPLHF
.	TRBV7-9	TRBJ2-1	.	TGTGCCAGCAGCTCTTGGGGGCTTACTAGAGAATACAATGAGCAGTTCTTC	CASSSWGLTREYNEQFF
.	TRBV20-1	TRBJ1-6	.	TGCAGTGCTGGCCAGGACGGCTATAATTCACCCCTCCACTTT	CSAGQDGYNSPLHF
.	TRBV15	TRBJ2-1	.	TGTGCCACCAGAGGGGGGCCCCGTAATGAGCAGTTCTTC	CATRGGPRNEQFF
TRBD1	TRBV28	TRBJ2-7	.	TGTGCCAGCAGATCCAATCCAGGGGGCAACTACGAGCAGTACTTC	CASRSNPGGNYEQYF
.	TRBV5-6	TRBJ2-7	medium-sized	TGTGCCAGCAGCTTGGGAGGGGGGACCTACGAGCAGTACTTC	CASSLGGGTYEQYF
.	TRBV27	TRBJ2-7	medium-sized	TGTGCCAGCAGTTTATCTCGGTTTGGTGGCTACGAGCAGTACTTC	CASSLSRFGGYEQYF
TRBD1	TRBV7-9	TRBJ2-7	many	TGTGCCAGCAGCCCCGGACAGGCCCTGGTACAGTACTTC	CASSPGQALVQYF
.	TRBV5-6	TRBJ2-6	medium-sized	TGTGCCAGCAGCAGCTTGGCCCTCGGGGCCAACGTCCTGACTTTC	CASSSLALGANVLTF
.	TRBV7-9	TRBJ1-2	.	TGTGCCAGCAGCTTAGGTGCGACTCTGCGCTATGGCTACACCTTC	CASSLGATLRYGYTF
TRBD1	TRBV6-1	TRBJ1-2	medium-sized	TGTGCCAGCAGTGAAGGAGGGACAGGATATGGACATGGCTACACCTTC	CASSEGGTGYGHGYTF
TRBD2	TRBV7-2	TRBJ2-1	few	TGTGCCAGCAGCCCTGGGACTAGCGGGGGGTATGAGCAGTTCTTC	CASSPGTSGGYEQFF
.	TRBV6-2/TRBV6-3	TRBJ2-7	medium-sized	TGTGCCAGCGCAAGGGTAGCCTACGAGCAGTACTTC	CASARVAYEQYF